These T cell receptor beta chains were read from a single sample in a study of CD8+CD57+ T cells in acquired aplastic anemia. TCRdb passed the reads through MiXCR, listing each CDR3 protein once. There are approximately 40,000 distinct CDR3 sequences in the sample; about 60% occur only once, and roughly three fifths lies in the top ten. Input material: sorted CD4+, CD8+, or CD8+CD57+ T cells (not recorded which) from PBMCs. The receptors derive from a human donor with aplastic anemia. The CDR3 runs from the conserved cysteine through the conserved F or W. The order of the fields is clone size, V gene, D gene, J gene, CDR3 protein, CDR3 DNA. The D gene is left open where the match is weak. Rows give clone size only sometimes, using once, few, many, or a class for an expanded clone.

abundance: -
v_gene: TRBV11-2
d_gene: -
j_gene: TRBJ2-7
CDR3aa: CASSLTQGYEQYF
CDR3nt: TGTGCCAGCAGCCTCACACAGGGCTACGAGCAGTACTTC

abundance: -
v_gene: TRBV15
d_gene: -
j_gene: TRBJ2-7
CDR3aa: CATSRQQGGEQYF
CDR3nt: TGTGCCACCAGCAGACAACAGGGTGGCGAGCAGTACTTC

abundance: few
v_gene: TRBV25-1
d_gene: -
j_gene: TRBJ2-7
CDR3aa: CASTHLFGGDEQYF
CDR3nt: TGTGCCAGCACCCACCTCTTTGGGGGTGACGAGCAGTACTTC

abundance: -
v_gene: TRBV19
d_gene: -
j_gene: TRBJ1-2
CDR3aa: CASSRTEIYGYTF
CDR3nt: TGTGCCAGTAGCCGGACGGAGATCTATGGCTACACCTTC

abundance: -
v_gene: TRBV2
d_gene: TRBD1
j_gene: TRBJ1-1
CDR3aa: CASSGQGQGDTEAFF
CDR3nt: TGTGCCAGCAGCGGACAAGGACAGGGTGACACTGAAGCTTTCTTT

abundance: once
v_gene: TRBV20-1
d_gene: -
j_gene: TRBJ1-5
CDR3aa: CSARRPYSNQPQHF
CDR3nt: TGCAGTGCTAGACGACCTTATAGCAATCAGCCCCAGCATTTT

abundance: many
v_gene: TRBV5-5
d_gene: -
j_gene: TRBJ2-2
CDR3aa: CASSAGGRDTGELFF
CDR3nt: TGTGCCAGCAGCGCCGGGGGTCGGGACACCGGGGAGCTGTTTTTT

abundance: -
v_gene: TRBV20-1
d_gene: -
j_gene: TRBJ2-5
CDR3aa: CSARRRELRETQYF
CDR3nt: TGCAGTGCTAGACGCAGGGAGCTTAGGGAGACCCAGTACTTC

abundance: few
v_gene: TRBV19
d_gene: -
j_gene: TRBJ1-4
CDR3aa: CASSIVAGKLFF
CDR3nt: TGTGCCAGTAGTATCGTTGCAGGGAAACTGTTTTTT

abundance: -
v_gene: TRBV24-1
d_gene: -
j_gene: TRBJ2-7
CDR3aa: CATPPGYEQYF
CDR3nt: TGTGCCACCCCCCCAGGCTACGAGCAGTACTTC

abundance: once
v_gene: TRBV6-1
d_gene: -
j_gene: TRBJ1-6
CDR3aa: CASSLTPGFGSPLHF
CDR3nt: TGTGCCAGCAGCTTAACACCAGGGTTCGGATCACCCCTCCACTTT

abundance: -
v_gene: TRBV11-2
d_gene: TRBD2
j_gene: TRBJ2-3
CDR3aa: CASSPIAGGTSTDTQYF
CDR3nt: TGTGCTAGCAGCCCGATAGCGGGTGGAACTAGCACAGATACGCAGTATTTT

abundance: many
v_gene: TRBV20-1
d_gene: TRBD1
j_gene: TRBJ1-2
CDR3aa: CSARDRGFYGYTF
CDR3nt: TGCAGTGCTAGGGACAGGGGTTTTTATGGCTACACCTTC

abundance: -
v_gene: TRBV19
d_gene: -
j_gene: TRBJ2-3
CDR3aa: CASSIGDTQYF
CDR3nt: TGTGCCAGTAGTATTGGGGATACGCAGTATTTT

abundance: -
v_gene: TRBV2
d_gene: -
j_gene: TRBJ1-5
CDR3aa: CASSEAGKGSGQPQHF
CDR3nt: TGTGCCAGCAGTGAAGCCGGCAAGGGCTCGGGTCAGCCCCAGCATTTT

abundance: -
v_gene: TRBV29-1
d_gene: TRBD1
j_gene: TRBJ2-7
CDR3aa: CSVGRGQSYEQYF
CDR3nt: TGCAGCGTTGGCAGGGGACAGTCCTACGAGCAGTACTTC

abundance: many
v_gene: TRBV7-6
d_gene: -
j_gene: TRBJ1-2
CDR3aa: CASSLGGGYGYTF
CDR3nt: TGTGCCAGCAGCTTAGGAGGGGGCTATGGCTACACCTTC

abundance: -
v_gene: TRBV7-2
d_gene: -
j_gene: TRBJ1-4
CDR3aa: CASSLGVGEKLFF
CDR3nt: TGTGCCAGCAGCTTGGGGGTAGGGGAAAAACTGTTTTTT

abundance: -
v_gene: TRBV19
d_gene: -
j_gene: TRBJ1-1
CDR3aa: CASSIPAQREAFF
CDR3nt: TGTGCCAGTAGTATTCCCGCGCAGCGTGAAGCTTTCTTT

abundance: -
v_gene: TRBV14
d_gene: -
j_gene: TRBJ1-2
CDR3aa: CASSPRDRSVRYTF
CDR3nt: TGTGCCAGCAGCCCCCGAGACCGATCTGTTCGGTACACCTTC

abundance: -
v_gene: TRBV6-1
d_gene: -
j_gene: TRBJ1-2
CDR3aa: CASSEAARFLYGYTF
CDR3nt: TGTGCCAGCAGTGAAGCGGCCAGGTTTCTCTATGGCTACACCTTC

abundance: -
v_gene: TRBV11-2
d_gene: -
j_gene: TRBJ1-5
CDR3aa: CASSRGRGNQPQHF
CDR3nt: TGTGCCAGCAGCCGGGGGCGGGGGAATCAGCCCCAGCATTTT

abundance: many
v_gene: TRBV28
d_gene: TRBD1
j_gene: TRBJ1-6
CDR3aa: CASSSGQEGGYSPLHF
CDR3nt: TGTGCCAGCAGTTCCGGACAGGAGGGCGGTTATTCACCCCTCCACTTT

abundance: -
v_gene: TRBV20-1
d_gene: TRBD1
j_gene: TRBJ1-1
CDR3aa: CSARPRQGSVTEAFF
CDR3nt: TGCAGTGCTAGGCCTAGACAGGGATCGGTCACTGAAGCTTTCTTT

abundance: -
v_gene: TRBV27
d_gene: -
j_gene: TRBJ1-6
CDR3aa: CASSLWQNSPLHF
CDR3nt: TGTGCCAGCAGTTTATGGCAGAATTCACCCCTCCACTTT

abundance: -
v_gene: TRBV7-8
d_gene: TRBD1
j_gene: TRBJ1-5
CDR3aa: CASSTDRDQPQHF
CDR3nt: TGTGCCAGCAGCACTGACAGGGATCAGCCCCAGCATTTT

abundance: once
v_gene: TRBV19
d_gene: -
j_gene: TRBJ2-1
CDR3aa: CASSVTDYNEQFF
CDR3nt: TGTGCCAGTAGTGTAACAGACTACAATGAGCAGTTCTTC

abundance: once
v_gene: TRBV6-6
d_gene: TRBD2
j_gene: TRBJ2-7
CDR3aa: CASSYKLAGTDEQYF
CDR3nt: TGTGCCAGCAGTTATAAACTAGCGGGAACTGACGAGCAGTACTTC

abundance: many
v_gene: TRBV27
d_gene: -
j_gene: TRBJ2-7
CDR3aa: CASSGGVSDSYEQYF
CDR3nt: TGTGCCAGCAGTGGGGGAGTTAGCGACTCCTACGAGCAGTACTTC

abundance: -
v_gene: TRBV7-2
d_gene: -
j_gene: TRBJ1-2
CDR3aa: CASSPQGNYGYTF
CDR3nt: TGTGCCAGCAGCCCGCAGGGGAACTATGGCTACACCTTC

abundance: -
v_gene: TRBV25-1
d_gene: -
j_gene: TRBJ1-2
CDR3aa: CASSVEAQGSYGYTF
CDR3nt: TGTGCCAGCAGCGTAGAAGCGCAGGGGAGCTATGGCTACACCTTC

abundance: -
v_gene: TRBV19
d_gene: TRBD2
j_gene: TRBJ2-7
CDR3aa: CASSSSGAYEQYF
CDR3nt: TGTGCCAGTAGTAGTAGCGGGGCCTACGAGCAGTACTTC

abundance: -
v_gene: TRBV27
d_gene: -
j_gene: TRBJ2-7
CDR3aa: CASSLSRGYEQYF
CDR3nt: TGTGCCAGCAGTTTGTCCAGGGGATACGAGCAGTACTTC

abundance: -
v_gene: TRBV24-1
d_gene: -
j_gene: TRBJ2-7
CDR3aa: CATSDRTYEQYF
CDR3nt: TGTGCCACCAGTGACCGTACCTACGAGCAGTACTTC

abundance: -
v_gene: TRBV3-1
d_gene: TRBD1
j_gene: TRBJ2-2
CDR3aa: CASSQEGRGPTGELFF
CDR3nt: TGTGCCAGCAGCCAAGAAGGCAGGGGGCCCACCGGGGAGCTGTTTTTT

abundance: few
v_gene: TRBV7-6
d_gene: -
j_gene: TRBJ2-5
CDR3aa: CASTLGETQYF
CDR3nt: TGTGCCAGCACCCTAGGGGAGACCCAGTACTTC

abundance: -
v_gene: TRBV7-9
d_gene: TRBD1
j_gene: TRBJ1-6
CDR3aa: CASSTGTGWPLHF
CDR3nt: TGTGCCAGCAGCACCGGGACAGGGTGGCCCCTCCACTTT

abundance: once
v_gene: TRBV29-1
d_gene: -
j_gene: TRBJ1-2
CDR3aa: CSVEDLNKKGLDYGYTF
CDR3nt: TGCAGCGTTGAAGATCTAAATAAGAAGGGGTTGGACTATGGCTACACCTTC

abundance: -
v_gene: TRBV6-1
d_gene: -
j_gene: TRBJ1-5
CDR3aa: CAISQGDQPQHF
CDR3nt: TGTGCCATCAGCCAGGGAGATCAGCCCCAGCATTTT

abundance: -
v_gene: TRBV15
d_gene: TRBD1
j_gene: TRBJ1-1
CDR3aa: CATSRDGQGLNTEAFF
CDR3nt: TGTGCCACCAGCAGAGACGGACAGGGTCTGAACACTGAAGCTTTCTTT

abundance: -
v_gene: TRBV20-1
d_gene: -
j_gene: TRBJ2-3
CDR3aa: CSARQPNTDTQYF
CDR3nt: TGCAGTGCTAGACAGCCCAACACAGATACGCAGTATTTT

abundance: few
v_gene: TRBV2
d_gene: -
j_gene: TRBJ1-1
CDR3aa: CASSAMQGVGTEAFF
CDR3nt: TGTGCCAGCAGTGCTATGCAGGGTGTAGGGACTGAAGCTTTCTTT

abundance: many
v_gene: TRBV7-8
d_gene: -
j_gene: TRBJ1-6
CDR3aa: CASSSPKDSPLHF
CDR3nt: TGTGCCAGCAGCTCTCCAAAGGATTCACCCCTCCACTTT

abundance: medium-sized
v_gene: TRBV29-1
d_gene: -
j_gene: TRBJ2-7
CDR3aa: CSVIGQRHYEQYF
CDR3nt: TGCAGCGTGATCGGTCAACGTCACTACGAGCAGTACTTC

abundance: -
v_gene: TRBV20-1
d_gene: TRBD1
j_gene: TRBJ2-7
CDR3aa: CSARDGAGTGHPYEQYF
CDR3nt: TGCAGTGCTAGAGACGGGGCGGGGACAGGCCACCCCTACGAGCAGTACTTC

abundance: -
v_gene: TRBV24-1
d_gene: TRBD2
j_gene: TRBJ2-1
CDR3aa: CATSDPTPSGRQYEQFF
CDR3nt: TGTGCCACCAGTGACCCGACACCTAGCGGGAGGCAGTATGAGCAGTTCTTC

abundance: -
v_gene: TRBV29-1
d_gene: -
j_gene: TRBJ1-5
CDR3aa: CSVEDWVQPQHF
CDR3nt: TGCAGCGTTGAAGACTGGGTCCAGCCCCAGCATTTT

abundance: -
v_gene: TRBV20-1
d_gene: -
j_gene: TRBJ2-7
CDR3aa: CSASGRVRSGATYEQYF
CDR3nt: TGCAGTGCTAGCGGTCGGGTCAGATCAGGGGCGACCTACGAGCAGTACTTC

abundance: -
v_gene: TRBV24-1
d_gene: TRBD1
j_gene: TRBJ2-7
CDR3aa: CATSDAPGTVTPYEQYF
CDR3nt: TGTGCCACCAGTGATGCCCCCGGGACAGTAACCCCCTACGAGCAGTACTTC

abundance: once
v_gene: TRBV28
d_gene: -
j_gene: TRBJ2-5
CDR3aa: CASSLGRLEQETQYF
CDR3nt: TGTGCCAGCAGTTTAGGAAGGCTCGAGCAAGAGACCCAGTACTTC

abundance: -
v_gene: TRBV15
d_gene: -
j_gene: TRBJ2-1
CDR3aa: CATSRDWQGRNEQFF
CDR3nt: TGTGCCACCAGCAGAGATTGGCAGGGGAGGAATGAGCAGTTCTTC

abundance: -
v_gene: TRBV2
d_gene: TRBD1
j_gene: TRBJ1-1
CDR3aa: CASQRQGGRTEAFF
CDR3nt: TGTGCCAGCCAAAGACAGGGGGGGAGAACTGAAGCTTTCTTT

abundance: -
v_gene: TRBV25-1
d_gene: TRBD1
j_gene: TRBJ2-7
CDR3aa: CASSYKGAEGYEQYF
CDR3nt: TGTGCCAGCAGTTATAAGGGGGCCGAGGGCTACGAGCAGTACTTC

abundance: -
v_gene: TRBV24-1
d_gene: -
j_gene: TRBJ1-1
CDR3aa: CATSDRGGDTEAFF
CDR3nt: TGTGCCACCAGTGATAGGGGGGGAGACACTGAAGCTTTCTTT

abundance: -
v_gene: TRBV2
d_gene: -
j_gene: TRBJ1-5
CDR3aa: CASSYGRDQPQHF
CDR3nt: TGTGCCAGCAGTTATGGACGAGATCAGCCCCAGCATTTT

abundance: few
v_gene: TRBV2
d_gene: TRBD1
j_gene: TRBJ2-5
CDR3aa: CASSAIQGYQETQYF
CDR3nt: TGTGCCAGCAGTGCTATACAGGGGTATCAAGAGACCCAGTACTTC